This record covers a single TCR beta chain. Its antigen is undetermined. The sample is drawn from a study of shared clonotypes between healthy human individuals. Some clones are missing from TCRdb's copy, which holds only in-frame ones; the method was immunoSEQ multiplex PCR. The table records some 1.5 million clones, about 98% of them present only once. Trimming stripped 0 bases from V and 2 bases from J, with 13 bases between. The germline V gene encodes CDR1 SGDLS and CDR2 YYNGEE. This CDR3 region has 16 residues. The study's findings and limits: Read depth was anticipated to influence clonotype sharing among donors. Relative to memory subsets, naive subsets generally showed larger estimated richness.

This chain links TRBV9 with TRBJ2-3; the D gene could be TRBD1 or TRBD2 (5 bases each). The sample consisted of naive CD4+ T cells sorted from blood. Subset meaning: CD45RA+ positively selected. The receptor's source is a man aged 30 to 39 in good health. CDR3 bases: TGTGCCAGCAGCGTAGGGGACCTGCGACCCACAGATACGCAGTATTTT. Translated: CASSVGDLRPTDTQYF.